The rows below give T cell receptor beta chains drawn from one sample of a study of a mutant IDH1 vaccine in newly diagnosed glioma. Clones were read by immunoSEQ multiplex PCR, and TCRdb kept only the in-frame ones, dropping some. The sample yields under 35,000 clones, 70% to 90% seen once. Sequenced material: PBMCs, taken from a glioma patient treated with radiotherapy, temozolomide or both. The receptors shown here come from a woman aged 40 to 50 with glioma. CDR3s include the opening cysteine and the closing phenylalanine or tryptophan. The order of the fields is J gene, V gene, D gene, CDR3 length, clone size, CDR3 DNA, CDR3 protein. D genes are given only for firm matches. Clone size appears in some rows only: once, few, many, or a class for an expanded clone.

>TRBJ1-6|TRBV7-2|.|18|.
TGTGCCAGCAGCTTCGGATTCCGGGGTAGCTCCTATAATTCACCCCTCCACTTT
CASSFGFRGSSYNSPLHF
>TRBJ1-6|TRBV2|.|14|.
TGTGCCAGCAGCCCGAGCGGGGGATCCTCACCCCTCCACTTT
CASSPSGGSSPLHF
>TRBJ1-1|TRBV18|.|12|few
TGTGCCAGCTCACCACTCGACGGAGGAGCTTTCTTT
CASSPLDGGAFF
>TRBJ2-3|TRBV30|.|13|.
TGTGCCTGGAGTGTGGGGCGCGGGGATACGCAGTATTTT
CAWSVGRGDTQYF
>TRBJ2-5|TRBV2|TRBD2|14|once
TGTGCCAGCAGGACCCCGGGGGGGACGGAGACCCAGTACTTC
CASRTPGGTETQYF
>TRBJ2-1|TRBV5-1|TRBD1|16|few
TGCGCCAGCAGCTTGAGTCCGACAGGGGGGTCCAATGAGCAGTTCTTC
CASSLSPTGGSNEQFF
>TRBJ1-1|TRBV10-1|.|9|.
TGCGCCAGCAGGCCTCCGGTCCGTTTT
CASRPPVRF
>TRBJ2-7|TRBV11-2|.|13|.
TGTGCCAGCAGCTGGGGACTGCGGGGAGAGCAGTACTTC
CASSWGLRGEQYF
>TRBJ1-5|TRBV5-5|.|18|.
TGTGCCAGCAGCGTTGGGGGTGGTGAGTACGGGGTTAATCAGCCCCAGCATTTT
CASSVGGGEYGVNQPQHF
>TRBJ2-1|TRBV4-1|TRBD1|15|.
TGCGCCAGCAGCCCCTGGACAGGGGTCAACAATGAGCAGTTCTTC
CASSPWTGVNNEQFF
>TRBJ2-6|TRBV6-6|.|16|.
TGTGCCAGCCGGGGGGCGGGACGGACTGGGGCCAACGTCCTGACTTTC
CASRGAGRTGANVLTF
>TRBJ1-1|TRBV5-1|.|14|few
TGCGCCAGCAGCTTGGTGGGAGAAGGCACTGAAGCTTTCTTT
CASSLVGEGTEAFF
>TRBJ1-2|TRBV6-1|.|13|.
TGTGCCAGCACCAGGGGAGGGGGCTATGGCTACACCTTC
CASTRGGGYGYTF
>TRBJ2-5|TRBV4-1|TRBD2|17|.
TGCGCCAGCAGCCATCAGGTAACGACTAGCGAGAGGGAGACCCAGTACTTC
CASSHQVTTSERETQYF
>TRBJ1-5|TRBV2|.|15|.
TGTGCCAGCAGTGAACAAGGGGTCACCAATCAGCCCCAGCATTTT
CASSEQGVTNQPQHF
>TRBJ2-5|TRBV27|TRBD1|14|.
TGTGCCAGCAGGCTACAGGGGGCGCGAGAGACCCAGTACTTC
CASRLQGARETQYF
>TRBJ1-2|TRBV7-2|.|12|.
TGTGCCAGCAGCTTACAGTACAAGGGCTACACCTTC
CASSLQYKGYTF
>TRBJ2-1|TRBV7-9|.|15|.
TGTGCCAGCAGCCAAGTGACTGGGGCCTACAATGAGCAGTTCTTC
CASSQVTGAYNEQFF
>TRBJ1-2|TRBV18|.|13|.
TGTGCCAGCTCACCCAAGTACAACTATGGCTACACCTTC
CASSPKYNYGYTF
>TRBJ2-4|TRBV10-3|.|14|.
TGTGCCATCAGTGAACAGGGTCTACAAAACATTCAGTACTTC
CAISEQGLQNIQYF
>TRBJ1-1|TRBV19|.|15|.
TGTGCCAGTAGTATCGAGGACACTTTACACACTGAAGCTTTCTTT
CASSIEDTLHTEAFF
>TRBJ2-7|TRBV7-8|TRBD2|13|.
TGTGCCAGCAGCCCGGGGGGGCCCTACGAGCAGTACTTC
CASSPGGPYEQYF
>TRBJ2-7|TRBV11-2|TRBD2|16|.
TGTGCCAGCAGCTTAGGGGCCCAAGCGGGAGGGCTCGAGCAGTACTTC
CASSLGAQAGGLEQYF
>TRBJ1-2|TRBV20-1|.|11|.
TGCAGTGCCACAAAAGGGTATGGCTACACCTTC
CSATKGYGYTF
>TRBJ1-5|TRBV5-5|TRBD1|16|.
TGTGCCAGCAGCTTAACAGGGGGTCCCCCTAATCAGCCCCAGCATTTT
CASSLTGGPPNQPQHF
>TRBJ2-7|TRBV6-5|TRBD2|15|.
TGTGCCAGCACCCACGAAGCGGGAGGCCCTTCTGAGCAGTACTTC
CASTHEAGGPSEQYF
>TRBJ2-2|TRBV28|.|15|.
TGTGCCAGCAGTTTGTACAGGGCGAACACCGGGGAGCTGTTTTTT
CASSLYRANTGELFF
>TRBJ1-1|TRBV2|.|13|.
TGTGCCAGCAGCTTTAATGGTTACACTGAAGCTTTCTTT
CASSFNGYTEAFF
>TRBJ1-5|TRBV5-1|.|13|.
TGCGCCAGCAGCCTGGTAGGAGATCAGCCCCAGCATTTT
CASSLVGDQPQHF
>TRBJ2-3|TRBV5-1|TRBD1|13|once
TGCGCCAGCTCTCCTCAGGGGGCAGATACGCAGTATTTT
CASSPQGADTQYF
>TRBJ2-3|TRBV7-2|.|15|.
TGTGCCAGCAGCTTAGACATCTATAGCACAGATACGCAGTATTTT
CASSLDIYSTDTQYF
>TRBJ2-2|TRBV5-4|TRBD1|16|.
TGTGCCAGCAGCTGGGGGGACAGGGGCAGCACCGGGGAGCTGTTTTTT
CASSWGDRGSTGELFF
>TRBJ2-2|TRBV7-2|TRBD2|14|.
TGTGCCAGCAGCTCAGGACTAGCGGCCGGGGAGCTGTTTTTT
CASSSGLAAGELFF
>TRBJ2-5|TRBV5-1|.|13|.
TGCGCCAGCAGGAGACGAGTCCAAGAGACCCAGTACTTC
CASRRRVQETQYF
>TRBJ1-5|TRBV6-6|TRBD1|15|.
TGTGCCAGCAGTTACTCGTCCCAGGGGGACCAGCCCCAGCATTTT
CASSYSSQGDQPQHF
>TRBJ2-2|TRBV2|.|11|.
TGTGCCAGCAGGCGCAGCGGGGAGCTGTTTTTT
CASRRSGELFF
>TRBJ1-2|TRBV6-5|TRBD1|14|.
TGTGCCAGCAGTTCTCAGCAGGGGGCCTATGGCTACACCTTC
CASSSQQGAYGYTF
>TRBJ2-1|TRBV13|TRBD1|17|once
TGTGCCAGCAGATCGGAAACTAACCGGGACAGCTACAATGAGCAGTTCTTC
CASRSETNRDSYNEQFF
>TRBJ1-1|TRBV5-5|.|14|.
TGTGCCAGCAGCTTGGCAGATACGAACACTGAAGCTTTCTTT
CASSLADTNTEAFF
>TRBJ1-5|TRBV6-5|.|14|once
TGTGCCAGCAGTTTAGGGGGAAGCAATCAGCCCCAGCATTTT
CASSLGGSNQPQHF
>TRBJ1-5|TRBV19|.|15|.
TGTGCCAGTAGTATAGCTGGGGCTGTTAATCAGCCCCAGCATTTT
CASSIAGAVNQPQHF
>TRBJ2-3|TRBV2|TRBD2|15|.
TGTGCCAGCAGTGAGAGGACTAGGCCCACAGATACGCAGTATTTT
CASSERTRPTDTQYF
>TRBJ1-1|TRBV15|.|15|.
TGTGCCACAGAGAGTCCTAAGGGACCCAACACTGAAGCTTTCTTT
CATESPKGPNTEAFF
>TRBJ2-5|TRBV7-8|.|14|.
TGTGCCAGCAGCCCAAAGCCAAACCTAGAGACCCAGTACTTC
CASSPKPNLETQYF
>TRBJ2-2|TRBV27|TRBD2|20|once
TGTGCCAGCAGTGGTCGACCGGGACTAGCGGGAGAGTCGAACACCGGGGAGCTGTTTTTT
CASSGRPGLAGESNTGELFF
>TRBJ2-7|TRBV4-3|.|15|.
TGCGCCAGCAGCCACTTCAGGGGGGACTCCTACGAGCAGTACTTC
CASSHFRGDSYEQYF
>TRBJ1-1|TRBV6-1|TRBD1|14|.
TGTGCCAGCAGTGAACCGGGACAGTACACTGAAGCTTTCTTT
CASSEPGQYTEAFF
>TRBJ2-5|TRBV14|.|15|.
TGTGCCAGCAGCTCCCCTGGGGGGGCACGGGAGACCCAGTACTTC
CASSSPGGARETQYF
>TRBJ1-2|TRBV19|.|12|.
TGTGCCAGTAGAAAGGGGTCTTATGGCTACACCTTC
CASRKGSYGYTF
>TRBJ2-7|TRBV7-9|.|13|.
TGTGCCAGCAGCTTAGAACAGGGTTACGAGCAGTACTTC
CASSLEQGYEQYF
>TRBJ1-1|TRBV6-1|.|14|.
TGTGCCAGCAGCGAAGGTAGTCTTCCAACTGAAGCTTTCTTT
CASSEGSLPTEAFF
>TRBJ1-4|TRBV6-5|.|14|once
TGTGCCAGCAGTTTGGATTCAACTAATGAAAAACTGTTTTTT
CASSLDSTNEKLFF
>TRBJ1-2|TRBV10-2|.|15|.
TGCGCCAGCAGTGACGCCTCCGACAGGCTCGATGGCTACACCTTC
CASSDASDRLDGYTF
>TRBJ1-2|TRBV7-8|TRBD1|15|.
TGTGCCAGCAGCCTAGGACAGGGGGATCTCTATGGCTACACCTTC
CASSLGQGDLYGYTF